This T cell receptor (beta chain) was captured in a study of T cells in narcolepsy. The CDR3 length is 15 residues. Trimming at V came to 0 bases and at J to 5 bases, leaving 5 bases not matched to a gene. Germline loops: CDR1 SGHRS, CDR2 YFSETQ. Study results and limitations: In some patient and control memory CD4+ samples, autoreactive clones were absent. Reportedly, autoreactive clonotypes were serially detected in patients' blood but not controls'. Same-patient CSF and blood CD4+ T cell clonotypes included HCRT-specific and TRIB2-specific autoreactive ones.

Sequencing used immunoSEQ multiplex PCR; TCRdb keeps in-frame clones, though not all of them. The repertoire has some 33,000 clones, roughly nine tenths of them found once; the top ten carry around 1.2%. Concerning this clone: As yet, its antigen is unknown.

Sequenced material: CD45RA- memory CD4+ T cells from PBMCs. V is TRBV5-1 and J is TRBJ1-2; 9 positions agree with TRBD1. The clonotype originates from a human donor with narcolepsy. The CDR3 reads CASSLVQGAEYGYTF. CDR3 DNA: TGCGCCAGCAGCTTGGTACAGGGGGCAGAGTATGGCTACACCTTC.